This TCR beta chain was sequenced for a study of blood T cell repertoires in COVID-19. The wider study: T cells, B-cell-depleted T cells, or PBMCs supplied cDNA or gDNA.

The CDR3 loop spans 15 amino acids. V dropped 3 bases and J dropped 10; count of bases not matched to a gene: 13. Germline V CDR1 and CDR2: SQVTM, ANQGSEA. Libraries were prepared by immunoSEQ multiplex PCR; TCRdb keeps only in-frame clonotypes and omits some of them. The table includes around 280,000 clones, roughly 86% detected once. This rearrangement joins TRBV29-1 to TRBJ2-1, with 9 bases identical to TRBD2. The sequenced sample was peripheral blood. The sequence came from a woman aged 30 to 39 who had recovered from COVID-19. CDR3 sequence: CSVELGREGQGEQFF. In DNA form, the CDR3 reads TGCAGCGTTGAGTTGGGGCGGGAGGGCCAAGGAGAGCAGTTCTTC.